Given below is one TCR beta chain in context. This sample was included in a study of shared clonotypes between healthy human individuals. CDR3 length: 14 residues. V lost 3 bases, J lost 4 bases, and 13 bases lay in between. The germline V gene encodes CDR1 KGHSH and CDR2 LQKENI. Some clones are missing from TCRdb's copy, which holds only in-frame ones; the method was immunoSEQ multiplex PCR. The data hold 2 million to 2.5 million clones, with approximately 94% observed a single time. This TCR came from a young man in good health. The V and J genes are TRBV18 and TRBJ2-7; D is uncertain. The sample was naive CD4+ T cells sorted from blood. Subset given: CD45RA+ positively selected. CDR3 nucleotides: TGTGCCAGCTCACCGGCTCAGTCCCCATACGAGCAGTACTTC. Its protein is CASSPAQSPYEQYF.